This T cell receptor (beta chain) came from a study of tumor-infiltrating lymphocytes in primary liver carcinoma. General study findings and limits: Presence in all five tumor regions was observed for only about 8-25% of top clones. Relative to blood, tumors carried a significantly larger fraction of the repertoire in their top 250 clones (p = 0.039).

With respect to this clonotype: Antigen unknown. It may be a read error: a sequence one base away is much more abundant.

The CDR3 spans 16 residues. cDNA specific to TCR beta was made from approximately 500 ng of total RNA, with a constant-region primer employed for priming. ARM-PCR, slightly modified, supplied the TCR beta libraries through three nested multiplex PCR rounds. Each of the first two PCR rounds ran roughly 10 cycles with TRBV1-TRBV30 forward and C-beta reverse primers. One entry per CDR3 protein, called by TCRdb with MiXCR from the multiplex PCR reads. The data contain more than 100,000 distinct CDR3 sequences, around two thirds of them singletons. Co-extracted RNA and DNA came from around 18-30 mg of unsorted bulk tissue. Surgery removed the patients' primary liver carcinoma.

This TCR was sampled from an older woman with primary liver carcinoma and hepatitis B virus infection. The rearrangement links TRBV12-3 or TRBV12-4 to TRBJ1-3; tentatively, D is TRBD1 (6 bases). Material: liver tumor tissue from sampling region 1. The subset: tumor region T1, superior pole. The CDR3 DNA reads as TGTGCCAGCAGTTTCGGAACAGGGCGCTCTGGAAACGCCATATATTTT. Translated: CASSFGTGRSGNAIYF.